This T cell receptor (beta chain) was found in a study of shared clonotypes between healthy human individuals. Positively selected for CCR7, the CD45RO-negative cells used as naive CD8 cells excluded terminally differentiated effector memory CD45RA+ cells. Generated by immunoSEQ multiplex PCR, the TCRdb table keeps only in-frame clones and is missing some. Among about 2,200,000 clones, 85% to 95% were seen once, and the ten largest hold more than 1.5%. This TCR came from a man between 18 and 35 years old in good health. Some clones in this sample may be carry-over from other donors' samples. The sample taken for sequencing was naive CD8+ T cells from PBMCs.

The CDR3 reads CASSLERGRYNEQFF. CDR3 nucleotide sequence: TGCGCCAGCAGCTTGGAAAGGGGCCGTTACAATGAGCAGTTCTTC. The V call is TRBV5-1, the J call TRBJ2-1; D may be TRBD1 (5 bases). The CDR3 has 15 residues. V was shortened by 0 bases and J by 4 bases, with 11 bases between the two germline ends. The V gene's germline CDR1 is SGHRS and CDR2 YFSETQ.